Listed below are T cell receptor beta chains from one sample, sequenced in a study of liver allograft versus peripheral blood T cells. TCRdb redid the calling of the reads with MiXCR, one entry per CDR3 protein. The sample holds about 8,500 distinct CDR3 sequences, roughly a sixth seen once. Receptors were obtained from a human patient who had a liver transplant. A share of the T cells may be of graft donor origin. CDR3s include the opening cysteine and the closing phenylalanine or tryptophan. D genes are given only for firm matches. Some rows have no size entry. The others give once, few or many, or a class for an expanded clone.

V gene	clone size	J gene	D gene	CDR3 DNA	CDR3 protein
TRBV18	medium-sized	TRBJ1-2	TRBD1	TGTGCCAGCTCACCAGGCCTCTCCGGGACAGGGGATTATGGCTACACCTTC	CASSPGLSGTGDYGYTF
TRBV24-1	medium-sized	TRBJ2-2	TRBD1	TGTGCCACCAGTGAATACAGGGGGCTGGACACCGGGGAGCTGTTTTTT	CATSEYRGLDTGELFF
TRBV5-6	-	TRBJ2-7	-	TGTGCCAGCAGCTTGGGGATATTGAGCACCGGCTCCTACGAGCAGTACTTC	CASSLGILSTGSYEQYF
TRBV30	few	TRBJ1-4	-	TGTGCCTGGGGTTTCCCGCCCGGACAGAGTTTTAATGAAAAACTGTTTTTT	CAWGFPPGQSFNEKLFF
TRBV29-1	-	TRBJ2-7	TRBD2	TGCAGCGTTGAACGGCGGGGGAGCTCCTACGAGCAGTACTTC	CSVERRGSSYEQYF
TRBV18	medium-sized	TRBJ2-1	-	TGTGCCAGCTCACACCTGAGCTCCTACAATGAGCAGTTCTTC	CASSHLSSYNEQFF
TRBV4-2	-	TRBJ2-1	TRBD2	TGTGCCAGCAGCCTCGAAGGCGGGAGGGCCTACAATGAGCAGTTCTTC	CASSLEGGRAYNEQFF
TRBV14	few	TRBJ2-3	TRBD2	TGTGCCAGCAGCCATGCGGGGGTTACTAGCACAGATACGCAGTATTTT	CASSHAGVTSTDTQYF
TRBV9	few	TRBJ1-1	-	TGTGCCAGCAGCCTTTGGGCTGGGAACACTGAAGCTTTCTTT	CASSLWAGNTEAFF
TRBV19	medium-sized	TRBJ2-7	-	TGTGCCAGTAGTAAATTTGCGGGATACGAGCAGTACTTC	CASSKFAGYEQYF
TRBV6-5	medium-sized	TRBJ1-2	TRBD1	TGTGCCAGCAGTTACGGCGGACAGGGGTATTATGGCTACACCTTC	CASSYGGQGYYGYTF
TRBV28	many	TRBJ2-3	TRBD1	TGTGCCATGTCCCGGCGACAGGGTTGGGGCCCAGATACGCAGTATTTT	CAMSRRQGWGPDTQYF
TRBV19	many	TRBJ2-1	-	TGTGCCAGTGGGGGTTCTCCCTACAATGAGCAGTTCTTC	CASGGSPYNEQFF
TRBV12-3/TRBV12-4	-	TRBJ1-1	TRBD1	TGTGCCAGCAGTTTTCTCCGGCCCAGACAGGGTGAAGCTTTCTTT	CASSFLRPRQGEAFF
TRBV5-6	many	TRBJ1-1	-	TGTGCCAGCAGCTTGGATGCAGGGAGGCCGAACACTGAAGCTTTCTTT	CASSLDAGRPNTEAFF
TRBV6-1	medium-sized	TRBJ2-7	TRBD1	TGTGCCAGCAGGACCGGGACAGGGGGTTACTACGAGCAGTACTTC	CASRTGTGGYYEQYF
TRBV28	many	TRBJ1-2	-	TGTGCCAGCAACCGTCCGGTCGTCGGCTACACCTTC	CASNRPVVGYTF
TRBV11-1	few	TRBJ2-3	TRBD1	TGTGCCGGATCGCCGGGACAGTTCTTCACAGATACGCAGTATTTT	CAGSPGQFFTDTQYF
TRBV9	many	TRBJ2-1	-	TGTGCCAGCAGCCTAGACGGAGCTAGCGAATACAATGAGCAGTTCTTC	CASSLDGASEYNEQFF
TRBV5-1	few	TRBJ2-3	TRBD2	TGCGCCAGCAGCTCTAGCGGGGGTAGTCCTAGCACAGATACGCAGTATTTT	CASSSSGGSPSTDTQYF
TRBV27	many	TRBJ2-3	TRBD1	TGTGCCAGCAGGCCCCTCCAGGGGGATGGGCATACGCAGTATTTT	CASRPLQGDGHTQYF
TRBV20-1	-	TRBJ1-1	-	TGCAGTGCCCCTTTGAACACTGAAGCTTTCTTT	CSAPLNTEAFF
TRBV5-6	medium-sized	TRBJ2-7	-	TGTGCCAGCAGCTTGGAGAGGGGATCTTCCTACGAGCAGTACTTC	CASSLERGSSYEQYF
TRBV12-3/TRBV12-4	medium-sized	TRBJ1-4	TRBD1	TGTGCCAGCACCACTGGGACAGGGTATGAAAAACTGTTTTTT	CASTTGTGYEKLFF
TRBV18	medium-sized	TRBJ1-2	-	TGTGCCAGCTCACCACAGGTCATTCGAAACTATGGCTACACCTTC	CASSPQVIRNYGYTF
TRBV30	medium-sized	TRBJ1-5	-	TGTGCCTGGAGTGTACAAGGAGGGTCTCAGCCCCAGCATTTT	CAWSVQGGSQPQHF
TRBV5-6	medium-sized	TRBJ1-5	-	TGTGCCAGCAGCTTACTGACAGATAGCAATCAGCCCCAGCATTTT	CASSLLTDSNQPQHF
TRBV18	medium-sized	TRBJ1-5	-	TGTGCCAGCTCACCAGCAGGGTATAGCAATCAGCCCCAGCATTTT	CASSPAGYSNQPQHF
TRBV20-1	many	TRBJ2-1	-	TGCAGTGCTAGATCGGCGGGGAGTTCCTACAATGAGCAGTTCTTC	CSARSAGSSYNEQFF
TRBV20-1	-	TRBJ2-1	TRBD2	TGCAGTGCTAGCTTTCTGATAGCGGGGGCATATGAGCAGTTCTTC	CSASFLIAGAYEQFF
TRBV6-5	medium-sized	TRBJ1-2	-	TGTGCCAGCAGTGTCGGGGGGTATCAGGGCTACACCTTC	CASSVGGYQGYTF
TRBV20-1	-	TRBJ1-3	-	TGCAGTGGGAAGACAGTCTCTGGAAACACCATATATTTT	CSGKTVSGNTIYF
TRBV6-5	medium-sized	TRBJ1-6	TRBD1	TGTGCCAGCAGGGACAGGGGTGGTTCACCCCTCCACTTT	CASRDRGGSPLHF
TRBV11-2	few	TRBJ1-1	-	TGTGCCAGCAGCTCCCGTGAGCCTCGGGACCAGTCCCGCAAAACTGAAGCTTTCTTT	CASSSREPRDQSRKTEAFF
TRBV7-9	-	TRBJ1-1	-	TGTGCCAGCAGCTTAGCGCCAATGAACACTGAAGCTTTCTTT	CASSLAPMNTEAFF
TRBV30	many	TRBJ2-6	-	TGTGCTCGGGGGAGCTCTGGGGCCAACGTCCTGACTTTC	CARGSSGANVLTF
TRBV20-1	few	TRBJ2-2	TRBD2	TGCAGTGCTAGATTCGTCGGGGGGGCCACCGGGGAGCTGTTTTTT	CSARFVGGATGELFF
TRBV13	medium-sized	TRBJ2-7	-	TGTGCCAGCAGCTTAATGGGGGTCGCCTACGAGCAGTACTTC	CASSLMGVAYEQYF
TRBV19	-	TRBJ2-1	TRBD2	TGTGCCAGTAGCCCGGGACTAGCGGGAGAATTGCGTGAGCAGTTCTTC	CASSPGLAGELREQFF
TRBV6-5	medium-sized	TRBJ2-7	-	TGTGCCAGCAGTTACGTCCGGGGGATTGGCTACGAGCAGTACTTC	CASSYVRGIGYEQYF
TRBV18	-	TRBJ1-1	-	TGTGCCAGCTCCCGGGGGGGAGATACTGAAGCTTTCTTT	CASSRGGDTEAFF